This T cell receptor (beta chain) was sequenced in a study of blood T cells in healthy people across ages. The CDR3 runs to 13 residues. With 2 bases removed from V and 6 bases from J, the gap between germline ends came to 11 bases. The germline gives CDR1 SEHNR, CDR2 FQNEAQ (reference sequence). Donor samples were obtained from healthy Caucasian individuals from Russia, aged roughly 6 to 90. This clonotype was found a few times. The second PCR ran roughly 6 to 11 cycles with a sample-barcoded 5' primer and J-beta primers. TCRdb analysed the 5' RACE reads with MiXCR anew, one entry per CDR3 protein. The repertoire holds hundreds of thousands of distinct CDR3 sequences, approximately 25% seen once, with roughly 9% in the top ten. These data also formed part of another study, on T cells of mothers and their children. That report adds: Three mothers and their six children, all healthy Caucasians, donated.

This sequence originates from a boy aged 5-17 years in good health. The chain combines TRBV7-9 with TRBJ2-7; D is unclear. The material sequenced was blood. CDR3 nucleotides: TGTGCCAGCAGCTTACCTTACGGTTCCGAGCAGTACTTC. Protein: CASSLPYGSEQYF.